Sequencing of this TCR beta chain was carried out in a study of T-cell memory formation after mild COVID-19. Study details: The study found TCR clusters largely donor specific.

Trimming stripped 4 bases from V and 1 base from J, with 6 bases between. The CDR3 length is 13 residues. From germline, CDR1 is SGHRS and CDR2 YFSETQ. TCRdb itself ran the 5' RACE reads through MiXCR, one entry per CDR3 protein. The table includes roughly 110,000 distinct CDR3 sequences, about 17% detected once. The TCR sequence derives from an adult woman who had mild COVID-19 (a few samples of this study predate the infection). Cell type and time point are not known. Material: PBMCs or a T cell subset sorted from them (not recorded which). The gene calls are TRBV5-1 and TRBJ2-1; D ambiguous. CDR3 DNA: TGCGCCAGCAGCGTCGCGTCCTACAATGAGCAGTTCTTC. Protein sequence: CASSVASYNEQFF.